The T cell receptor beta chain described here comes from a study of blood T cells in healthy people across ages. About the study: Per every two T cells, about one barcoded beta molecule was captured by template switching. General study points: Because sorting was not performed, PBMCs prevented conclusive naive versus antigen-experienced comparison.

The donors, healthy Caucasians from Russia, were aged about 6 to 95. CDR1 MDHEN and CDR2 SYDVKM come from the germline V gene. The CDR3 totals 13 residues. V was shortened by 6 bases and J by 5 bases, with 8 bases between the two germline ends. Points on this clonotype: Its target is unknown.

Next came a second PCR, run for about 7 to 12 cycles, which used a sample-barcoded 5' primer along with a J-beta primer mix. Each of the samples gave a minimum of 3 million paired-end reads that contained CDR3. TCRdb passed the 5' RACE reads through MiXCR, listing each CDR3 protein once. The sample has almost 800,000 distinct CDR3 sequences, roughly 64% seen once; the top ten hold 20% to 25%. This chain links TRBV28 with TRBJ2-6; unclear D gene. The source of this sequence is a man aged 30 to 39 in good health. Specimen: blood. The CDR3 DNA reads as TGTGCCAGCAGAGTAGGCTGGGCCAACGTCCTGACTTTC. It encodes CASRVGWANVLTF. The full variable domain, rest sourced from reference TRBV28 and TRBJ2-6, is DVKVTQSSRYLVKRTGEKVFLECVQDMDHENMFWYRQDPGLGLRLIYFSYDVKMKEKGDIPEGYSVSREKKERFSLILESASTNQTSMYLCASRVGWANVLTFGAGSRLTVL.